This TCR beta chain emerged from a study of naive and memory T cell subsets (dated by TCRdb to between 2016 and 2019). Looking at the study overall: The study applied an open-source, UMI-based TCR alpha and beta sequencing pipeline to sorted naive and memory peripheral blood T cell subsets. The functional CMV T cell responses agreed completely with IgG serology results. RNA was DNase-treated and reverse transcribed with TCR constant-region primers, mostly using SuperScript III.

Clipping removes 4 bases from V and 5 bases from J, with 13 as the unmatched junction base count. The CDR3 runs 17 amino acids, cysteine and phenylalanine included. The entry retains the CDR3 DNA only, 51 bases that are in frame from base 1. The germline V gene gives CDR1 as KGHSH and CDR2 as LQKENI. Comment on this clonotype: It lacks a known antigen. No base quality information exists; no much larger clone differs at one position.

Separate amplification of TCR alpha and beta chain libraries was performed from the second PCR step onward. The CMV status of each donor was determined by measuring IFNgamma production from CD4+ T cells after fresh PBMCs had been stimulated overnight with CMV viral lysate. CD4 T cells were positively selected with Miltenyi beads, followed by positive selection of CD8 T cells from the CD4-negative fraction. Cells stained for CD3, CD4, CD8, CD45RA, CD27 and a live/dead dye were sorted on a BD Aria II into four subsets by CD45RA and CD27. Effector memory cells were sorted as CD45RA-CD27-, whereas EMRA cells were sorted as CD45RA+CD27-. A few healthy volunteers provided blood, and each donor's sample was split into CD4 and CD8 T cells and then further divided into four differentiation subsets. Approximately 130 ml of peripheral blood was drawn per donor, and PBMC were isolated by Ficoll-Paque PLUS density-gradient centrifugation. Sorted cells were lysed in RLT buffer, after which RNA was extracted using a Qiagen RNeasy kit and stored at -80 degrees C.

Library method: UMI-ligation and nested PCR. The beta constant-region primer was an equimolar mix of two oligonucleotides covering both TRBC1 and TRBC2. The ligated cDNA went through four rounds of PCR with nested alpha and beta constant-region primers together with the SP2 primer. A single-stranded oligonucleotide containing the SP2 primer and a 12-nucleotide UMI was joined to the 3' end of the cDNA by T4 RNA ligase 1. The ligation reaction was kept at 16 degrees C for about 19-24 hours. To avoid over-amplification, PCR2 was usually performed as a SYBR Green qPCR and halted once a predetermined threshold was reached. Apart from the first purification, every purification step used Agencourt AMPure XP magnetic beads. Libraries were quantified by Qubit and checked on a TapeStation, where a main peak was expected near 650 bp. Pooled libraries were sequenced on an Illumina MiSeq with v2 2x251 paired-end kits, typically giving roughly 0.95-2.3 million reads per sample. Each sample library was pooled at roughly 4 nM, and roughly 4.5-8% PhiX was included to improve cluster recognition. Concerning the study's data processing: Using tag matching that tolerated one base-pair mismatch, Decombinator assigned V and J genes to FASTQ reads that had been processed by Demultiplexor. Collapsinator relied on UMIs to fix sequencing errors as well as frequency errors caused by PCR heterogeneity. CDR3Translator translated TCRs and extracted CDR3s from the conserved cysteine to the FGXG phenylalanine, flagging non-productive sequences. Repertoires were subsampled to equal numbers of UMI-defined TCRs before Gini, Shannon entropy and inverse Simpson indices were calculated. Within the linear range, a power law was fitted to clonotype abundance distributions using maximum likelihood. When run on a single naive CD8 sample, MIGEC and the pipeline yielded similar UMI counts, similar unique TCR numbers and similar clonal distributions. A set of 7,322 CMV-associated CDR3 sequences, compiled from VDJdb and a published dataset, was used to search the repertoires. Using fastp trimming at Q25 and MiXCR clonotype assembly, TCRdb reanalyzed the public sequencing data and kept in-frame beta chains. Rows are unified per CDR3 protein, each entry keeping the most common DNA and genes. The V and J calls come from TCRdb's annotation, not from the publication. The sample table holds 7,000 to 9,000 distinct CDR3 sequences, of which 28% were seen once. About three fifths of the sample is in the top ten clones.

The study at large found these results: RNA-based TCR counts may be influenced by expression changes linked to T cell activation and differentiation. TCR abundance followed a power law with an exponent that was different for naive and memory subsets but consistent across the three individuals. The repertoire findings for the naive and memory subsets could not be validated against a ground truth because none was available. Single alpha or beta chain sequences, rather than paired alpha/beta receptors, were used to define clonotypes. In both CD4 and CD8 cells, the Gini index increased while Shannon and inverse Simpson diversity decreased from naive through CM, EM and EMRA. Following error correction, more than 90% of naive TCR sequences occurred only once, which made naive abundance distributions much steeper than those of memory subsets.

Sequenced: CD8+ TEMRA cells from blood. The cell subset or site label on this specimen signifies: effector memory re-expressing CD45RA, CD45RA+ CD27-. This TCR came from a human donor in good health. The chain links TRBV18 with TRBJ1-5, and 8 bases in between align with TRBD1. The CDR3 in this case is CASSLTGGRWIDQPQHF. The nucleotides are TGTGCCAGCTCACTTACAGGGGGGCGCTGGATTGATCAGCCCCAGCATTTT.